One sample yielded the 15 T cell receptor beta chains listed below, sequenced in a study of T cells in Graves' hyperthyroidism and ophthalmopathy. The investigators amplified TCR beta CDR3 regions from RNA transcripts. With the HTBI primer set, the TCR CDR3 went through a first round of RT-PCR. TCRdb called the multiplex PCR reads again in MiXCR, with one record for every CDR3 protein. The sample gives about 700,000 distinct CDR3 sequences, about 14% of which show up once; roughly a tenth is in the top ten. Input material: blood. The receptors were sampled from a woman younger than 30 with Graves' hyperthyroidism.

This clonotype has a count of ten or more. The chain recombines TRBV28 with TRBJ2-1; 10 nucleotides match TRBD2. This CDR3 is 15 amino acids long. Trimming at V came to 4 bases and at J to 3 bases, leaving 3 bases not matched to a gene. Looked up from germline, CDR1 is MDHEN and CDR2 is SYDVKM. CDR3 residues: CASSSSGRYYNEQFF. DNA for the CDR3: TGTGCCAGCAGTTCTAGCGGGAGATACTACAATGAGCAGTTCTTC.

A few counts support this clonotype. V is TRBV6-1 and J is TRBJ2-6, with D perhaps matching TRBD1 (5 bases). V was pared by 7 bases and J by 4 bases, with 17 bases between. This CDR3 is built from 16 residues. Germline CDR1 MNHNS, CDR2 SASEGT. The CDR3 sequence: CASTRIGAAGANVLTF. The CDR3 nucleotides are TGTGCCAGCACTCGTATTGGGGCAGCCGGGGCCAACGTCCTGACTTTC.

This clonotype was detected ten times or more. The chain combines TRBV2 with TRBJ2-7, with 8 bases identical to TRBD2. In germline, CDR1 is SNHLY, CDR2 FYNNEI. The CDR3 spans 13 residues. Trimming at V came to 8 bases and at J to 6 bases, leaving 9 bases not matched to a gene. CDR3 residues: CASGTGGAAEQYF. DNA for the CDR3: TGTGCCAGCGGAACGGGAGGGGCGGCCGAGCAGTACTTC.

This clonotype was counted ten times or more. The rearrangement joins TRBV20-1 to TRBJ2-3; a weak D match, TRBD2 (6 bases). V lost 3 bases and J 1 base, leaving 11 bases between the germline ends. The germline V gene encodes CDR1 DFQATT and CDR2 SNEGSKA (reference sequence). This CDR3 has 14 amino acids. The CDR3 protein is CSASRAGRTDTQYF. The CDR3 DNA reads as TGCAGTGCTAGCCGGGCGGGACGCACAGATACGCAGTATTTT.

The chain combines TRBV12-3 or TRBV12-4 with TRBJ2-7; tentative D call: TRBD1 (6 bases). Trimming removed 5 bases from V and 2 bases from J, with 13 bases in between. This CDR3 region has 14 residues. CDR3 coding DNA: TGTGCCAGCAGTGACCGACAGGATACCTACGAGCAGTACTTC. It encodes CASSDRQDTYEQYF.

This clonotype was found many times. The chain uses TRBV6-1 and TRBJ2-1, with 7 bases identical to TRBD1. The germline gives CDR1 MNHNS, CDR2 SASEGT. The junction had 8 bases not matched to a gene; V was cut back by 5 bases and J by 7 bases. The length of the CDR3 is 14 residues. In DNA, the CDR3 is TGTGCCAGCAGTTTCTCCGACAGGGCGAATGAGCAGTTCTTC. Protein: CASSFSDRANEQFF.

This chain connects TRBV6-1 to TRBJ1-2, with 8 bases aligning to TRBD1. V lost 6 bases to trimming and J lost 4 bases; unmatched junction nucleotides: 13. In germline, CDR1 is MNHNS, CDR2 SASEGT. This CDR3 region has 16 residues. The CDR3, as DNA: TGTGCCAGCAGCCACGGACAGGGAATAACGCCCTATGGCTACACCTTC. The encoded protein is CASSHGQGITPYGYTF.

This chain links TRBV4-3 with TRBJ1-2, with 7 bases matching TRBD1. J lost 4 bases, V lost 1 base, and 6 bases had no gene match. The germline V gene has CDR1 LGHNA and CDR2 YSLEER. The CDR3 has 15 amino acids. The CDR3 region has the DNA TGCGCCAGCAGCCAAGGAAGACAGGGATCCTATGGCTACACCTTC. Its protein product is CASSQGRQGSYGYTF.

This clonotype was counted a few times. A much more abundant neighbour one base away suggests this may be a read error. The chain recombines TRBV28 with TRBJ1-5; TRBD1 might be the D (5 bases). Germline CDR1 and CDR2: MDHEN and SYDVKM. The CDR3 is 15 amino acids. The CDR3 bases are TGTGCCGGCAGTTCGATCCGGGACGGCGATCAGCCCCAGCATTTT. Translating gives CAGSSIRDGDQPQHF.

This clonotype was recorded at least ten times. The chain uses TRBV4-1 and TRBJ2-1; the match to TRBD2 covers 7 bases. CDR1 is MGHRA, CDR2 YSYEKL, per germline. The CDR3 loop spans 15 amino acids. After removal of 3 bases from V and 5 bases from J, the junction contained 7 bases not matched to a gene. CDR3 nucleotides: TGCGCCAGCAGCCATGGCGGGAGCTACGACAATGAGCAGTTCTTC. Its protein is CASSHGGSYDNEQFF.

The genes are TRBV19 and TRBJ1-2; tentative D call: TRBD1 (5 bases). V lost 7 bases and J lost 4, with 16 bases in between. CDR1 and CDR2 (germline): LNHDA, SQIVND (reference sequence). The CDR3 extends over 14 amino acids. This CDR3 reads CASTRYQGGYGYTF. The CDR3 nucleotides read TGTGCCAGTACCAGATATCAGGGCGGCTATGGCTACACCTTC.

This clonotype occurred a few times. The V and J genes are TRBV15 and TRBJ2-1; tentative D call: TRBD2 (5 bases). V was cut by 3 bases and J by 4 bases, with 16 bases left in between. Per germline, CDR1 LNHNV and CDR2 YYDKDF (reference sequence). This CDR3 has 16 amino acids. The CDR3 region has the DNA TGTGCCACCAGCAGGGGTTCTCGCGGGTTGTACAATGAGCAGTTCTTC. Protein product: CATSRGSRGLYNEQFF.

As regards this clonotype: At one of its ends the junction is not consistent with the germline gene, which may arise from a read error. The genes are TRBV20-1 and TRBJ1-4; TRBD1 aligns across 9 bases. Germline V gene data show CDR1 as DFQATT and CDR2 as SNEGSKA (reference sequence). This CDR3 is built from 17 residues. The CDR3 loop is CGARPGQGRGKNEKLFF. The CDR3 DNA sequence: TGCGGTGCTAGACCGGGACAGGGAAGAGGAAAGAATGAAAAACTGTTTTTT.

The table lists this clonotype with many counts. This sequence joins TRBV4-1 and TRBJ1-1; TRBD1 is a possible D gene (5 bases). The V gene lost 3 bases and the J gene lost 3 bases, with 14 bases spanning the gap. Germline V gene sequence: CDR1 MGHRA, CDR2 YSYEKL. The CDR3 has 15 residues. CDR3 residues: CASSHWGESDTEAFF. The CDR3 DNA reads as TGCGCCAGCAGCCATTGGGGGGAATCGGACACTGAAGCTTTCTTT.

This clonotype was observed a few times. This chain uses TRBV5-1 with TRBJ2-6; D possibly corresponds to TRBD2 (6 bases). V was trimmed by 2 bases and J by 0 bases, leaving 12 bases between them. This CDR3 region has 17 residues. Germline CDR1 is SGHRS and CDR2 is YFSETQ. Here the CDR3 DNA reads TGCGCCAGCAGCTTCCCTAGCGATAGCTCTGGGGCCAACGTCCTGACTTTC. Its protein is CASSFPSDSSGANVLTF.